The following is a T cell receptor beta chain sequence with its context. Its matching antigen is unknown. This entry belongs to a study of T cell repertoires in cytomegalovirus infection. Study background: HLA-C-restricted CMV epitopes, recently identified, and well-studied HLA-B-restricted ones were used by the study. TCR beta signatures that were public indicated CMV infection and matching HLA type.

TCRdb fed the reads into MiXCR, producing one record per CDR3 protein. The table has hundreds of thousands of distinct CDR3 sequences, approximately 40% seen once. V lost 1 base and J lost 4; bases outside the gene matches: 3. The CDR3 extends over 14 amino acids. Germline V gene data show CDR1 as MNHEY and CDR2 as SMNVEV (reference sequence). Study-wide results and caveats: The ex vivo response was dominated by HLA-C-restricted CMV-specific TCR beta clonotypes. CMV carriers having the relevant HLA were flagged by cumulative public TCR beta family frequency.

Sequencing used cultured PBMCs, obtained from culture after CMV antigen stimulation. This chain links TRBV27 with TRBJ1-2; 7 nucleotides match TRBD1. This sequence was found in a human donor in good health (CMV status not recorded). Some clones in this sample may be carry-over from other donors' samples. This chain's CDR3 is CASSLLAGGYGYTF. CDR3 bases: TGTGCCAGCAGTTTATTGGCAGGGGGCTATGGCTACACCTTC.